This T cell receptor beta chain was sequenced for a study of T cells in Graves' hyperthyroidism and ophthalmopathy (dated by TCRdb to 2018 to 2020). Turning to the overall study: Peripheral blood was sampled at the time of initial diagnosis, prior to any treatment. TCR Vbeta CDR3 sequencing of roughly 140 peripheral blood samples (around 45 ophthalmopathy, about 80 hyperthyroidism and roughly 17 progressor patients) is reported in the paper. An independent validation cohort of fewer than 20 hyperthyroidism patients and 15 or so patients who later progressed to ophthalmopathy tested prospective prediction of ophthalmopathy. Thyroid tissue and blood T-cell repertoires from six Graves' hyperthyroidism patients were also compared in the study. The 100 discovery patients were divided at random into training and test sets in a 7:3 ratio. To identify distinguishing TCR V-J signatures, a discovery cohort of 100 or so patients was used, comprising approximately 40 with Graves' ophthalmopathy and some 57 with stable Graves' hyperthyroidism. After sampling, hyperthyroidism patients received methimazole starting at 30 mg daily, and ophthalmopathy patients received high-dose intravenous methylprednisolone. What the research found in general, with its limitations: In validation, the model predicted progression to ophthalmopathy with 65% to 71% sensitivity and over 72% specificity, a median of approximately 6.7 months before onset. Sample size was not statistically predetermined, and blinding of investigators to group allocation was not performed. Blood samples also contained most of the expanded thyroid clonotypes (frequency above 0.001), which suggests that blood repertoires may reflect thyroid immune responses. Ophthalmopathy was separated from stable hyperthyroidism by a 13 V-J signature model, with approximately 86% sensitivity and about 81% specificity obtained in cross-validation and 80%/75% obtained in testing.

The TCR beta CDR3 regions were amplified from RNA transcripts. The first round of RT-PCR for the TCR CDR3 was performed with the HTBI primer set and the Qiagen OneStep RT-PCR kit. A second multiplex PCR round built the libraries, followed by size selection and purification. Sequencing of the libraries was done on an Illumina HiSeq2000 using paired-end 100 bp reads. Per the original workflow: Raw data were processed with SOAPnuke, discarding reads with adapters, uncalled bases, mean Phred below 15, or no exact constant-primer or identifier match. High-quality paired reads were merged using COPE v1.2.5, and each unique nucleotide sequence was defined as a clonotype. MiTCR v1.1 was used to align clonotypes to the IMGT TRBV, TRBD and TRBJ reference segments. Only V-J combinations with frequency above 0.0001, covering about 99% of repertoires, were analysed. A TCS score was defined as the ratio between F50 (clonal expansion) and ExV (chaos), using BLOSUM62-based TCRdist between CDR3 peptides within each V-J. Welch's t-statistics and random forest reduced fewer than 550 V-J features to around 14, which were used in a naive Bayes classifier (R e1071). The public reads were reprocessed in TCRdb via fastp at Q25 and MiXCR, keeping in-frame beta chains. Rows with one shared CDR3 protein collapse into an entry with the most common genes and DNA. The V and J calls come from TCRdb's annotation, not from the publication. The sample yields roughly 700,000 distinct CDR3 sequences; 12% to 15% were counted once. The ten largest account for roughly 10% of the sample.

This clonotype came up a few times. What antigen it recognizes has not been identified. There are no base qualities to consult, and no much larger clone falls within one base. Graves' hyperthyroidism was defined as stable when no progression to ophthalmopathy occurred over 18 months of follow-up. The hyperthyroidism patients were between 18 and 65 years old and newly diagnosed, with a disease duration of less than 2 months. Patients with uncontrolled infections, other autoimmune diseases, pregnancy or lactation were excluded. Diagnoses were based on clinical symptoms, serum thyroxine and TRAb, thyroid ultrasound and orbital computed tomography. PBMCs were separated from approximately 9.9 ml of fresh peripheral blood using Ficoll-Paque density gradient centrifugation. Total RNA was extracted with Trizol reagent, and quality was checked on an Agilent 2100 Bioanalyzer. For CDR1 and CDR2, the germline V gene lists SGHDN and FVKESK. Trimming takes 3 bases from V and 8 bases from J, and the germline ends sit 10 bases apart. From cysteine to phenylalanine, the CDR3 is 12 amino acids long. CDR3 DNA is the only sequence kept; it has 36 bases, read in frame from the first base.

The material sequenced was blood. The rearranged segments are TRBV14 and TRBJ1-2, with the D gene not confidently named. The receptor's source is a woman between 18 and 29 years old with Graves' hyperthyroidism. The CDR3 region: CASSQIGGGYTF. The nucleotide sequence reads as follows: TGTGCCAGCAGCCAGATAGGAGGCGGCTACACCTTC.